Each of the 16 T cell receptor beta chains below was sequenced from the same sample in a study of pediatric ulcerative colitis. Libraries were prepared by immunoSEQ multiplex PCR; TCRdb keeps only in-frame clonotypes and omits some of them. The profile covers roughly 37,000 clones, with roughly 85% appearing a single time and roughly 23% taken by the ten largest. Source material: blood. The receptors stem from a girl aged 10-17 years with moderate ulcerative colitis.

This clone was detected once. This chain joins TRBV29-1 and TRBJ2-2; 11 bases line up with TRBD1. CDR1 SQVTM and CDR2 ANQGSEA come from the germline V gene. V was pared by 4 bases and J by 6 bases, with 10 bases of the junction left unmatched. The CDR3 spans 16 residues. CDR3 DNA: TGCAGCGTTGCCCGGACAGGGGGCGGGGGATCCGGGGAGCTGTTTTTT. Amino acids: CSVARTGGGGSGELFF.

CDR3 sequence: CASSEKRAWGRNTEAFF. The CDR3 bases are TGTGCCAGCAGTGAAAAGAGGGCATGGGGTCGGAACACTGAAGCTTTCTTT. The chain couples TRBV6-1 to TRBJ1-1; no reliable D call. V was shortened by 2 bases and J by 1 base, with 17 bases between the two germline ends. Germline values: CDR1 MNHNS, CDR2 SASEGT. CDR3 size: 17 residues.

The rearrangement links TRBV7-3 to TRBJ2-3; 9 positions match TRBD2. After removal of 0 bases from V and 5 bases from J, the junction contained 6 bases not matched to a gene. Looked up from germline, CDR1 is SGHTA and CDR2 is FQGTGA. The CDR3 runs to 16 residues. The DNA of the CDR3 is TGTGCCAGCAGCTTAACCGCGGGGGGGCCGGTAGATACGCAGTATTTT. This sequence encodes CASSLTAGGPVDTQYF.

The chain couples TRBV27 to TRBJ1-5; the D gene is possibly TRBD1 (6 bases). The CDR3 extends over 15 amino acids. V lost 3 bases and J lost 4, with 13 bases in between. Germline CDR1 is MNHEY and CDR2 is SMNVEV (reference sequence). CDR3 bases: TGTGCCAGCAGTTTGAGGGGGGCTCAAAATCAGCCCCAGCATTTT. This codes for CASSLRGAQNQPQHF.

This clone has just one count. Within the sample, other DNA sequences also encode this same CDR3. In nucleotides, the CDR3 is TGTGCCAGCAGCTTAGAACCAGGTCTCCCTAACTATGGCTACACCTTC. Translated: CASSLEPGLPNYGYTF. The chain recombines TRBV7-9 with TRBJ1-2; D is unclear. CDR1 is SEHNR, CDR2 FQNEAQ, per germline (reference sequence). Between the trimmed V and J ends, which lost 1 base and 0 bases, there was a span of 12 bases. The CDR3 runs to 16 residues.

This chain connects TRBV28 to TRBJ2-7; 8 nucleotides agree with TRBD2. Losses at the gene ends were 4 bases for V and 5 bases for J; bases not matched to a gene: 13. CDR1 is MDHEN, CDR2 SYDVKM, per germline. This CDR3 is built from 16 residues. The CDR3 spells CASSSHRSGSAHEQYF. CDR3 in DNA: TGTGCCAGCAGTTCTCACCGGAGCGGGAGTGCCCACGAGCAGTACTTC. Filled out from reference TRBV28 and TRBJ2-7, the complete variable domain reads DVKVTQSSRYLVKRTGEKVFLECVQDMDHENMFWYRQDPGLGLRLIYFSYDVKMKEKGDIPEGYSVSREKKERFSLILESASTNQTSMYLCASSSHRSGSAHEQYFGPGTRLTVT.

The chain carries TRBV6-1 and TRBJ2-5, with 9 nucleotides matching TRBD1. The CDR3 sequence is 15 residues long. CDR1 MNHNS and CDR2 SASEGT come from the germline V gene. Trimming at V came to 2 bases and at J to 3 bases, leaving 4 bases not matched to a gene. CDR3 nucleotide sequence: TGTGCCAGCAGTGAATTTGGGACAGGGAAAGAGACCCAGTACTTC. Translated: CASSEFGTGKETQYF.

This clone was seen only once. The V gene is TRBV19, the J gene TRBJ1-1, with TRBD1 as a possible D gene (5 bases). V lost 6 bases and J 1 base, leaving 12 bases between the germline ends. CDR3 size: 14 residues. Per the germline V gene, CDR1 is LNHDA and CDR2 is SQIVND (reference sequence). This CDR3 is CASRQGGRNTEAFF. CDR3 coding DNA: TGTGCCAGTAGGCAGGGAGGGAGGAACACTGAAGCTTTCTTT.

The chain joins TRBV6-6 to TRBJ2-1, with D perhaps TRBD2 (5 bases). Trimming took off 2 bases at V and 3 bases at J, with 8 bases between the two ends. Germline loops: CDR1 MNHNY, CDR2 SVGAGI (reference sequence). The length of the CDR3 is 14 residues. CDR3 sequence: CASSYARDYNEQFF. The CDR3, as DNA: TGTGCCAGCAGTTACGCTCGGGACTACAATGAGCAGTTCTTC.

This clone has just a few counts. The rearrangement joins TRBV19 to TRBJ2-1; 13 bases line up with TRBD2. The V and J ends lost 6 bases and 6 bases, in that order; junction bases with no gene match: 5. The CDR3 is 15 amino acids. Germline V gene data show CDR1 as LNHDA and CDR2 as SQIVND (reference sequence). The CDR3 here is CASSAGLAGVNEQFF. In DNA, the CDR3 is TGTGCCAGTAGCGCTGGACTAGCGGGGGTCAATGAGCAGTTCTTC.

The chain links TRBV30 to TRBJ2-6; D is unclear. Germline CDR1 and CDR2: GTSNPN and SVGIG (reference sequence). The ends were cut back, 4 bases at V and 5 bases at J, with 33 bases in the middle. The CDR3 is made up of 21 amino acids. The CDR3 sequence: CAWKIKGGLIHGFFWANVLTF. CDR3 nucleotide sequence: TGTGCCTGGAAGATTAAAGGTGGCCTCATACACGGCTTTTTTTGGGCCAACGTCCTGACTTTC.

J is TRBJ1-2 and V is TRBV4-2; D is perhaps TRBD1 (5 bases). Looked up from germline, CDR1 is LGHNA and CDR2 is YNFKEQ. Between the trimmed V and J ends, which lost 0 bases and 8 bases, there was a span of 10 bases. CDR3 size: 13 residues. CDR3 coding DNA: TGTGCCAGCAGCCAAGAAAGAGGGGTCGGCTACACCTTC. Amino acid sequence: CASSQERGVGYTF.

The CDR3: CASGASTGALFYGYTF. DNA of the CDR3: TGTGCCAGCGGTGCCTCAACAGGGGCCCTTTTCTATGGCTACACCTTC. The chain links TRBV2 to TRBJ1-2, with TRBD1 matching 7 bases. This CDR3 spans 16 amino acids. CDR1 and CDR2 from the germline V gene are SNHLY and FYNNEI. V lost 8 bases and J lost 4; bases outside the gene matches: 16.

The rearrangement links TRBV7-9 to TRBJ2-6; 7 nucleotides align to TRBD1. Germline V gene lookup returns CDR1 SEHNR and CDR2 FQNEAQ (reference sequence). Losses at the gene ends were 5 bases for V and 0 bases for J; bases not matched to a gene: 10. The CDR3 spans 18 residues. CDR3 in DNA: TGTGCCAGCAGCCGTAGACAGGGAGATACCTCTGGGGCCAACGTCCTGACTTTC. Protein sequence: CASSRRQGDTSGANVLTF.

This clone came up many times. The V call is TRBV7-9, the J call TRBJ2-1; D possibly corresponds to TRBD1 (5 bases). The CDR3 spans 12 residues. Trimming took 6 bases from V and 9 from J, leaving 12 bases between them. Germline-derived CDR1 and CDR2 are SEHNR and FQNEAQ (reference sequence). CDR3 loop: CASSQGVREQFF. As DNA, the CDR3 is TGTGCCAGCAGTCAAGGGGTTCGTGAGCAGTTCTTC.

The gene calls are TRBV28 and TRBJ1-2, with 7 bases aligning to TRBD1. V dropped 5 bases and J dropped 3; count of bases not matched to a gene: 6. The length of the CDR3 is 14 residues. The germline V gene encodes CDR1 MDHEN and CDR2 SYDVKM. CDR3 bases: TGTGCCAGCAGTGTCGAAGGGACAGACTATGGCTACACCTTC. Residues: CASSVEGTDYGYTF.